The 24 T cell receptor beta chains presented below share a single source sample, sequenced in a study of T cells in narcolepsy. The protocol was immunoSEQ multiplex PCR, while the TCRdb copy is restricted to in-frame clones and leaves out a portion. The sample has around 8,000 clones; 61% are singletons. Sequencing was carried out using CD45RA- memory CD8+ T cells from PBMCs. Receptors originate from a human donor with narcolepsy.

This clone has only one observation. The chain is built from TRBV7-6 and TRBJ2-1; 8 bases map to TRBD1. V lost 5 bases and J lost 3; bases outside the gene matches: 9. Germline-derived CDR1 and CDR2 are SGHVS and FNYEAQ. The CDR3 has 16 residues. The CDR3 coding sequence is TGTGCCAGCAGCCCTTTTGACAGGGGCGTCTACAATGAGCAGTTCTTC. This gives the protein CASSPFDRGVYNEQFF.

J is TRBJ2-7 and V is TRBV27; D is undetermined. V was pared by 2 bases and J by 0 bases, with 11 bases between. Germline CDR1 is MNHEY and CDR2 is SMNVEV (reference sequence). The CDR3 contains 15 residues. CDR3 DNA sequence: TGTGCCAGCAGTTTAGGCCCCTTCAGCTCCTACGAGCAGTACTTC. It codes for CASSLGPFSSYEQYF.

The chain has TRBV27 and TRBJ2-3, with 8 positions matching TRBD2. This CDR3 spans 16 amino acids. With 0 bases clipped from V and 2 bases from J, the junction kept 4 bases outside the gene matches. Germline-derived CDR1 and CDR2 are MNHEY and SMNVEV (reference sequence). The CDR3 coding sequence is TGTGCCAGCAGTTTATCTCGGGGGGGGGCCACAGATACGCAGTATTTT. Its translation: CASSLSRGGATDTQYF.

This clone was recorded a few times. The J gene is TRBJ2-7, the V gene TRBV9, with D perhaps TRBD2 (6 bases). Trimming left V 2 bases short and J 2 bases short, with 11 bases between. There are 14 residues in the CDR3. Germline values: CDR1 SGDLS, CDR2 YYNGEE. CDR3: CASSVGGATYEQYF. The CDR3 bases are TGTGCCAGCAGCGTCGGCGGGGCCACCTACGAGCAGTACTTC.

V is TRBV9 and J is TRBJ2-1, with 8 positions matching TRBD2. The J segment lost 4 bases and the V segment lost 0 bases, leaving 6 bases of the junction unmatched. The CDR3 runs 16 residues. The V gene's germline CDR1 is SGDLS and CDR2 YYNGEE. CDR3 nucleotides: TGTGCCAGCAGCGTAGGGGACCGGGGGGGTTACAATGAGCAGTTCTTC. This gives the protein CASSVGDRGGYNEQFF.

The chain links TRBV28 to TRBJ1-1; tentatively, D is TRBD1 (5 bases). CDR1 and CDR2 from the germline V gene are MDHEN and SYDVKM. The CDR3 consists of 12 residues. V was clipped by 6 bases and J by 7 bases, with 12 bases between them. In DNA form, the CDR3 reads TGTGCCAGCAGGTACAGGCGCGGTGAAGCTTTCTTT. Amino acid sequence: CASRYRRGEAFF. Full variable domain (outside the CDR3, taken from reference TRBV28 and TRBJ1-1): DVKVTQSSRYLVKRTGEKVFLECVQDMDHENMFWYRQDPGLGLRLIYFSYDVKMKEKGDIPEGYSVSREKKERFSLILESASTNQTSMYLCASRYRRGEAFFGQGTRLTVV.

This sequence joins TRBV2 and TRBJ2-7; the D is unclear. Germline V gene lookup returns CDR1 SNHLY and CDR2 FYNNEI. This CDR3 has 14 amino acids. V lost 1 base to trimming and J lost 0 bases, with 7 bases between them. DNA for the CDR3: TGTGCCAGCAGTGAAGGTTTTGTCTCCTACGAGCAGTACTTC. Translating gives CASSEGFVSYEQYF.

J is TRBJ2-1 and V is TRBV5-4; no clear D gene. Trimming cost V 4 bases and J 10 bases, with 15 bases left between them. The CDR3 has 13 residues. CDR1 is SGHNT and CDR2 is YYREEE in the germline V gene (reference sequence). CDR3 in DNA: TGTGCCAGCAGCCCCCGGACCGCGGAGGAGCAGTTCTTC. Encoded protein: CASSPRTAEEQFF.

V is TRBV11-2 and J is TRBJ2-7, with D tentatively TRBD2 (6 bases). The CDR3 loop spans 15 amino acids. Germline lookup yields CDR1 SGHAT and CDR2 FQNNGV. V was cut by 4 bases and J by 4 bases, with 17 bases left in between. The CDR3 nucleotides read TGTGCCAGCAGCTCTTCTCGGGACTCATATTACGAGCAGTACTTC. Translation: CASSSSRDSYYEQYF.

The chain links TRBV6-4 to TRBJ2-3, with TRBD2 identical over 12 bases. V dropped 4 bases and J dropped 5; count of bases not matched to a gene: 7. In germline, CDR1 is MRHNA, CDR2 SNTAGT. The CDR3 runs 16 residues. CDR3 coding DNA: TGTGCCAGCAGTGTGGCTAGCGGGGGGGCCGAAGATACGCAGTATTTT. The encoded protein is CASSVASGGAEDTQYF.

This rearrangement joins TRBV6-4 to TRBJ2-2, with D unclear. CDR1 and CDR2 from the germline V gene are MRHNA and SNTAGT. Trimming removed 3 bases at V and 2 bases at J, with 7 bases between. The CDR3 consists of 14 residues. CDR3 residues: CASSEDGNTGELFF. For the CDR3, the DNA is TGTGCCAGCAGTGAAGACGGCAACACCGGGGAGCTGTTTTTT.

This clone was counted only a few times. This chain's CDR3 is CASSLNHRGTGNTEAFF. The CDR3 nucleotides read TGTGCCAGCAGCTTAAACCATAGAGGGACAGGGAACACTGAAGCTTTCTTT. The V gene is TRBV7-8, the J gene TRBJ1-1; 8 positions match TRBD1. The junction had 9 bases not matched to a gene; V was cut back by 2 bases and J by 1 base. This CDR3 has 17 residues. Germline V gene lookup returns CDR1 SGHVS and CDR2 FQNEAQ.

This clone was found a few times. V usage is TRBV12-5 and J usage is TRBJ2-3, with D possibly being TRBD1 (5 bases). V was clipped by 4 bases and J by 1 base, with 9 bases between them. The CDR3 length is 14 residues. The V gene's germline CDR1 is LGHNT and CDR2 FRNRAP. As DNA, the CDR3 is TGTGCTAGTGGTTGGGGCATTGGCACAGATACGCAGTATTTT. Encoded protein: CASGWGIGTDTQYF.

The chain's CDR3 is CAWNYGQGRNTEAFF. The CDR3 nucleotides are TGTGCCTGGAACTACGGACAGGGGAGAAACACTGAAGCTTTCTTT. The V gene is TRBV30, the J gene TRBJ1-1, with TRBD1 matching 9 bases. Germline loops: CDR1 GTSNPN, CDR2 SVGIG (reference sequence). V lost 4 bases, J lost 2 bases, and 8 bases stayed unmatched. The CDR3 is made up of 15 amino acids.

The V gene is TRBV4-3, the J gene TRBJ2-3; possible D gene TRBD2, 5 bases. The CDR3 sequence is 16 residues long. Germline V CDR1 and CDR2: LGHNA, YSLEER. Trimming took 0 bases from V and 0 from J, leaving 10 bases between them. The CDR3 nucleotides are TGCGCCAGCAGCCAAGAAGGTGGGAGAAGCACAGATACGCAGTATTTT. Translating gives CASSQEGGRSTDTQYF.

The chain has TRBV7-2 and TRBJ1-1; unclear D gene. The CDR3 consists of 15 residues. Trimming left V 2 bases short and J 0 bases short, with 10 bases between. From germline, CDR1 is SGHTA and CDR2 FQGNSA. DNA for the CDR3: TGTGCCAGCAGCTTATATAAGCACATGAACACTGAAGCTTTCTTT. This gives the protein CASSLYKHMNTEAFF.

The chain recombines TRBV6-4 with TRBJ2-6, with TRBD2 as a possible D gene (5 bases). This CDR3 contains 17 residues. Trimming cost V 0 bases and J 0 bases, with 9 bases left between them. Germline loops: CDR1 MRHNA, CDR2 SNTAGT. The CDR3 DNA reads TGTGCCAGCAGTGACTCGGAGGAAGGCTCTGGGGCCAACGTCCTGACTTTC. This translates into CASSDSEEGSGANVLTF.

The chain carries TRBV7-9 and TRBJ2-1; 11 bases are a match to TRBD2. The germline CDR1 and CDR2 sequences are SEHNR and FQNEAQ (reference sequence). Germline trimming cut 3 bases from V and 10 bases from J; bases unmatched to any gene: 8. The CDR3 spans 15 residues. The CDR3: CASSFVAGGLGEQFF. CDR3 sequence (DNA): TGTGCCAGCAGCTTTGTAGCGGGGGGGCTAGGAGAGCAGTTCTTC.

In this sample, this clone turned up once. The rearrangement uses TRBV11-2 and TRBJ2-1; D possibly corresponds to TRBD2 (5 bases). V was pared by 5 bases and J by 7 bases, with 15 bases between. The CDR3 extends over 14 amino acids. Germline values: CDR1 SGHAT, CDR2 FQNNGV. The CDR3 loop reads CASSVAGNRNEQFF. CDR3 coding DNA: TGTGCCAGCAGCGTCGCCGGGAATCGGAATGAGCAGTTCTTC.

The genes are TRBV19 and TRBJ1-2; D not resolved. Germline values: CDR1 LNHDA, CDR2 SQIVND (reference sequence). V lost 6 bases, J lost 6 bases, and 11 bases lay in between. The CDR3 sequence is 12 residues long. The CDR3 is CASSPGVHGYTF. Here the CDR3 DNA reads TGTGCCAGTAGCCCGGGTGTCCATGGCTACACCTTC.

CDR3 residues: CASSPRLAGATTNTGELFF. The CDR3 bases are TGTGCCAGCAGCCCACGTCTAGCGGGGGCCACAACGAACACCGGGGAGCTGTTTTTT. V and J are TRBV7-9 and TRBJ2-2; 10 bases are shared with TRBD2. J was trimmed by 0 bases and V by 5 bases; bases with no gene match: 12. The CDR3 consists of 19 residues. Looked up from germline, CDR1 is SEHNR and CDR2 is FQNEAQ (reference sequence).

The chain employs TRBV14 and TRBJ1-1, with D tentatively TRBD1 (5 bases). Trimming left V 4 bases short and J 5 bases short, with 11 bases between. In germline, CDR1 is SGHDN, CDR2 FVKESK. The CDR3 covers 13 residues. CDR3 amino acids: CASSLQGGTEAFF. The CDR3 DNA is TGTGCCAGCAGCCTTCAGGGAGGTACTGAAGCTTTCTTT.

The V gene is TRBV27, the J gene TRBJ1-5; 7 bases map to TRBD1. This CDR3 comprises 14 residues. Losses at the gene ends were 5 bases for V and 6 bases for J; bases not matched to a gene: 7. The germline gives CDR1 MNHEY, CDR2 SMNVEV (reference sequence). DNA of the CDR3: TGTGCCAGCAGTCGAACAGGGGAGGTTCAGCCCCAGCATTTT. Translating it yields CASSRTGEVQPQHF.

CDR3 region: CASSLAHRGTGNTEAFF. The CDR3 bases are TGTGCCAGCAGCTTAGCCCACAGAGGGACAGGGAACACTGAAGCTTTCTTT. The chain joins TRBV7-8 to TRBJ1-1, with TRBD1 identical over 8 bases. With V trimmed by 0 bases and J by 1 base, 7 bases remained unmatched. The germline CDR1 and CDR2 sequences are SGHVS and FQNEAQ. The CDR3 sequence is 17 residues long.